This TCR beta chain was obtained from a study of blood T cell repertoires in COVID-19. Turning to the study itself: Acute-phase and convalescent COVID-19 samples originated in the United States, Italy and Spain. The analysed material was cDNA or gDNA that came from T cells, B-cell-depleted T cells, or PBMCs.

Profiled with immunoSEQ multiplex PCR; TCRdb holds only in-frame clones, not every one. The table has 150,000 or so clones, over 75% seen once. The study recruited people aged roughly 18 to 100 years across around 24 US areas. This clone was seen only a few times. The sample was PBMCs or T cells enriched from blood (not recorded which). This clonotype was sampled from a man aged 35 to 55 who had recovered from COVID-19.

The CDR3 protein is CATRFGDSGANVLTF. In DNA, the CDR3 is TGTGCCACGCGATTCGGGGACTCTGGGGCCAACGTCCTGACTTTC. V and J are TRBV15 and TRBJ2-6, with D possibly matching TRBD2 (5 bases). The germline gives CDR1 LNHNV, CDR2 YYDKDF (reference sequence). There are 15 residues in the CDR3. V was shortened by 9 bases and J by 0 bases, with 12 bases between the two germline ends.